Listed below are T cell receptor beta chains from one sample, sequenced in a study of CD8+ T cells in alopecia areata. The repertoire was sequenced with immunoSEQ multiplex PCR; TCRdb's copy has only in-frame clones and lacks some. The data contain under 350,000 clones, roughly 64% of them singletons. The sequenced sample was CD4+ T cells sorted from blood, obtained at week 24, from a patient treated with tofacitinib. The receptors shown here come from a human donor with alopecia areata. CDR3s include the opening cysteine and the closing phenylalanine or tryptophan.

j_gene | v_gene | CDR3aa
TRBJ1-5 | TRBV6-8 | CASSYPYLRQDQPQHF
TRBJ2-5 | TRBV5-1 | CASSLFDSGETQYF
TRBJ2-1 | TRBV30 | CAWDPGQPYNEQFF
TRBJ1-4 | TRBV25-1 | CASSSEVQRKLFF
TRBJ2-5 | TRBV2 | CASSERQGGETQYF
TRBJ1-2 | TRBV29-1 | CSVVSRLPRNYGYTF
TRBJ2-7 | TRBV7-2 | CASSLAGTSGYEQYF
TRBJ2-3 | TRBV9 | CASSVVGSGGPYRQYF
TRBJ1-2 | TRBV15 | CATSRGTGTGGYTF
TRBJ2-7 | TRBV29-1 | CSVDILGRYEQYF
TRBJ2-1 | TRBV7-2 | CASSLGLRDEQFF
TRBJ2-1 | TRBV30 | CAFSGSNEQFF
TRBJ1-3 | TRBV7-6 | CASSLSTGSGNTIYF
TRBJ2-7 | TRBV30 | CASQRGAEQYF
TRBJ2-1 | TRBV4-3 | CASSQRGGHSPYNEQFF
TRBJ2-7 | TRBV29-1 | CSVVAYLDSYEQYF
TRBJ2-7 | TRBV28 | CASSFPPYF
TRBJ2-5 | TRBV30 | CAWTPGSVAGGTQYF
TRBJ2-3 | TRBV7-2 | CASSLYGLAGDTQYF
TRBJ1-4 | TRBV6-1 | CASTKTSGMGRF
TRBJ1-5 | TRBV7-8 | CASSPNRGQGNQPQHF
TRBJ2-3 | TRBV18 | CASSPGRAKDTQYF
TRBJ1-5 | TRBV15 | CATSSSGARTQPQHF
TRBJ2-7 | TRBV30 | CAWNQGFYEQYF
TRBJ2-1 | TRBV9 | CASSPRLGSYNEQFF
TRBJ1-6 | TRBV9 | CASSVGSWNSPLHF
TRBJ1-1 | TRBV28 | CASRGTLTGTEAFF
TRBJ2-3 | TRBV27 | CASSLSMLAGLTDTQYF
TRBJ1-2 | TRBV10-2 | CASSETRTAYGYTF